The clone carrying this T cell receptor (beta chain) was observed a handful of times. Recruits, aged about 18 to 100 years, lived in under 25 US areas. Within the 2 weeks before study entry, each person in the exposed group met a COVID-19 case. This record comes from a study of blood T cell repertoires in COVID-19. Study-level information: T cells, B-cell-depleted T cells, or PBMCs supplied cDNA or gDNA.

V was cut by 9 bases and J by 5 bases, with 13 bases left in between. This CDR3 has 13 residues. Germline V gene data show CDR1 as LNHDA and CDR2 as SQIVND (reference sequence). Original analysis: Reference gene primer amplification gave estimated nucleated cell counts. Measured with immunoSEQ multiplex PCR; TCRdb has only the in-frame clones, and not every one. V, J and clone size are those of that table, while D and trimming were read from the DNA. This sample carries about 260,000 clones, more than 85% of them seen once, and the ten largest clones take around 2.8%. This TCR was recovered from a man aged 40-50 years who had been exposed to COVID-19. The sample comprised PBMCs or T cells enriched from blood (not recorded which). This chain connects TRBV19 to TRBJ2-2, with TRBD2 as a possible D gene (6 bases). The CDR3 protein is CASQRVSTGELFF. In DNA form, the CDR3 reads TGTGCCAGCCAGCGGGTTAGTACCGGGGAGCTGTTTTTT.